The 28 T cell receptor beta chains presented below share a single source sample, sequenced in a study of beta chain features in type 1 diabetes. Since all of the isolated RNA was reverse transcribed, expressed TCRB transcripts were what got sequenced. Measured with immunoSEQ multiplex PCR; TCRdb has only the in-frame clones, and not every one. Seen here are 240,000 or so clones, around 65% observed once, and the top ten hold 0.053%. Material for sequencing was naive CD4+ T cells from blood. The receptors here all came from a man between 25 and 39 years old in good health.

The chain carries TRBV29-1 and TRBJ2-6, with D maybe TRBD2 (6 bases). V was trimmed by 7 bases and J by 1 base, leaving 11 bases between them. The length of the CDR3 is 14 residues. CDR1 is SQVTM and CDR2 is ANQGSEA in the germline V gene. The DNA for the CDR3 is TGCAGCGCCTACGGGGGTTCTGGGGCCAACGTCCTGACTTTC. Protein sequence: CSAYGGSGANVLTF.

This clone was detected only a few times. The chain carries TRBV29-1 and TRBJ2-1; 10 bases are shared with TRBD2. After removal of 1 base from V and 0 bases from J, the junction contained 3 bases not matched to a gene. This CDR3 has 16 amino acids. The V gene's germline CDR1 is SQVTM and CDR2 ANQGSEA. In nucleotides, the CDR3 is TGCAGCGTTGAAGGGTCTAGCGGGAGCTCCTACAATGAGCAGTTCTTC. This codes for CSVEGSSGSSYNEQFF.

DNA of the CDR3: TGTGCCAGCAGCCCCCAGCGTGGCTCCTATGGCTACACCTTC. Amino acid sequence: CASSPQRGSYGYTF. V usage is TRBV7-9 and J usage is TRBJ1-2; D call uncertain. Trimming pared 5 bases from V and 4 bases from J, leaving 14 bases between. CDR1 and CDR2 (germline): SEHNR, FQNEAQ (reference sequence). The CDR3 extends over 14 amino acids.

V is TRBV30 and J is TRBJ1-5; 7 bases line up with TRBD1. V shed 2 bases and J 9 bases; nucleotides not matched to a gene: 7. Per germline, CDR1 GTSNPN and CDR2 SVGIG (reference sequence). The CDR3 consists of 13 residues. Here the CDR3 DNA reads TGTGCCTGGAGTCCTGAGGGGGCCCGGCCCCAGCATTTT. This gives the protein CAWSPEGARPQHF.

This clone was seen more than once but under ten times. The V gene is TRBV25-1, the J gene TRBJ2-7; 9 nucleotides agree with TRBD1. The germline V gene has CDR1 MGHDK and CDR2 SYGVNS. Losses at the gene ends were 7 bases for V and 1 base for J; bases not matched to a gene: 2. The CDR3 has 13 residues. The DNA of the CDR3 is TGTGCCAGCATGGACAGGGGTTCCTACGAGCAGTACTTC. As protein: CASMDRGSYEQYF.

The chain is built from TRBV18 and TRBJ2-7; 9 positions match TRBD2. The germline V gene has CDR1 KGHSH and CDR2 LQKENI. This CDR3 spans 14 amino acids. Losses at the gene ends were 6 bases for V and 0 bases for J; bases not matched to a gene: 3. The CDR3 nucleotides read TGTGCCAGCTCGCTAGCGGGGCCCTCCTACGAGCAGTACTTC. Amino acid sequence: CASSLAGPSYEQYF.

The chain links TRBV25-1 to TRBJ2-5; 7 nucleotides match TRBD1. With V trimmed by 3 bases and J by 5 bases, 6 bases remained unmatched. The CDR3 sequence is 14 residues long. CDR1 MGHDK and CDR2 SYGVNS come from the germline V gene. CDR3 nucleotide sequence: TGTGCCAGCAGTGAGAACAGGGGTTTGGAGACCCAGTACTTC. It specifies CASSENRGLETQYF.

This clone has a handful of counts. This chain joins TRBV7-9 and TRBJ1-1; tentative D call: TRBD1 (5 bases). Trimming pared 0 bases from V and 1 base from J, leaving 9 bases between. In germline, CDR1 is SEHNR, CDR2 FQNEAQ (reference sequence). The CDR3 consists of 15 residues. CDR3 nucleotide sequence: TGTGCCAGCAGCTTAGCAGGGGCGAGGAACACTGAAGCTTTCTTT. This gives the protein CASSLAGARNTEAFF. Supplemented by reference TRBV7-9 and TRBJ1-1, the full variable domain reads DTGVSQNPRHKITKRGQNVTFRCDPISEHNRLYWYRQTLGQGPEFLTYFQNEAQLEKSRLLSDRFSAERPKGSFSTLEIQRTEQGDSAMYLCASSLAGARNTEAFFGQGTRLTVV.

The rearrangement links TRBV9 to TRBJ2-4; TRBD2 agrees at 8 bases. This CDR3 has 15 residues. CDR1 and CDR2 (germline): SGDLS, YYNGEE. The junction had 3 bases not matched to a gene; V was cut back by 4 bases and J by 0 bases. This CDR3 is CASSPLAGAKNIQYF. In DNA, the CDR3 is TGTGCCAGCAGCCCGCTAGCGGGAGCCAAAAACATTCAGTACTTC.

The rearrangement uses TRBV30 and TRBJ2-4, with D unclear. Trimming left V 3 bases short and J 9 bases short, with 9 bases between. Germline V gene sequence: CDR1 GTSNPN, CDR2 SVGIG (reference sequence). The CDR3 has 11 amino acids. CDR3 in amino acids: CAWRHQAIQYF. CDR3 sequence (DNA): TGTGCCTGGAGGCATCAGGCCATTCAGTACTTC.

The chain combines TRBV4-3 with TRBJ2-1, with D possibly being TRBD1 or TRBD2 (6 bases each). The CDR3 spans 13 residues. Looked up from germline, CDR1 is LGHNA and CDR2 is YSLEER. V was cut by 5 bases and J by 12 bases, with 17 bases left in between. CDR3: CASSSQGGSLQFF. The DNA of the CDR3 is TGCGCCAGCAGCTCCCAAGGGGGGTCGCTGCAGTTCTTC.

The chain links TRBV30 to TRBJ2-5; D unclear. CDR1 and CDR2 from the germline V gene are GTSNPN and SVGIG (reference sequence). V lost 4 bases to trimming and J lost 5 bases, with 8 bases between them. The CDR3 has 11 residues. The chain's CDR3 is CAWNFGETQYF. Written as DNA, the CDR3 is TGTGCCTGGAATTTTGGGGAGACCCAGTACTTC.

CDR3 amino acids: CAISPGLAGGTYNEQFF. The CDR3 nucleotides are TGTGCCATCAGTCCGGGACTAGCGGGAGGTACCTACAATGAGCAGTTCTTC. V and J are TRBV10-3 and TRBJ2-1; TRBD2 matches 15 bases. Germline V gene sequence: CDR1 ENHRY, CDR2 SYGVKD. The CDR3 consists of 17 residues. The V gene end was trimmed by 5 bases and the J gene end by 2 bases; junction bases not matched to a gene: 4.

The chain joins TRBV7-2 to TRBJ2-5, with 7 positions matching TRBD1. The CDR3 has 15 amino acids. CDR1 and CDR2 (germline): SGHTA, FQGNSA. V lost 3 bases to trimming and J lost 6 bases; unmatched junction nucleotides: 10. CDR3 coding DNA: TGTGCCAGCAGCTTGAGACAGGGTATGGAAAAGACCCAGTACTTC. It yields the protein CASSLRQGMEKTQYF.

The V gene is TRBV7-8, the J gene TRBJ2-5; weak D call: TRBD1 (6 bases). Germline CDR1 and CDR2: SGHVS and FQNEAQ. CDR3 length: 14 amino acids. V lost 5 bases to trimming and J lost 5 bases, with 15 bases between them. This chain's CDR3 is CASSGGGRDETQYF. CDR3 DNA sequence: TGTGCCAGCAGCGGGGGCGGGCGAGACGAGACCCAGTACTTC. The whole variable domain, remainder taken from reference TRBV7-8 and TRBJ2-5, is GAGVSQSPRYKVAKRGQDVALRCDPISGHVSLFWYQQALGQGPEFLTYFQNEAQLDKSGLPSDRFFAERPEGSVSTLKIQRTQQEDSAVYLCASSGGGRDETQYFGPGTRLLVL.

V gene TRBV11-2 combines with J gene TRBJ2-6; D gene ambiguous. V was trimmed by 5 bases and J by 0 bases, leaving 8 bases between them. The CDR3 length is 15 residues. Germline V lookup: CDR1 SGHAT, CDR2 FQNNGV. This CDR3 is CASSPLSSGANVLTF. CDR3 DNA: TGTGCCAGCAGCCCCCTAAGCTCTGGGGCCAACGTCCTGACTTTC.

The V and J genes are TRBV29-1 and TRBJ2-1; tentatively, D is TRBD2 (5 bases). V dropped 6 bases and J dropped 9 bases, with 9 bases sitting between them. Germline V lookup: CDR1 SQVTM, CDR2 ANQGSEA. This CDR3 is built from 10 residues. DNA for the CDR3: TGCAGCGTCCTAGCCGGTGAGCAGTTCTTC. Translated: CSVLAGEQFF.

V is TRBV7-2 and J is TRBJ2-5, with D perhaps TRBD2 (5 bases). The CDR3 is 17 amino acids. Germline CDR1 reads SGHTA; CDR2 reads FQGNSA. V was pared by 4 bases and J by 2 bases, with 20 bases between. The CDR3 protein is CASSSRRRFLEQETQYF. As DNA, the CDR3 is TGTGCCAGCAGCTCAAGGAGGCGTTTCTTGGAACAAGAGACCCAGTACTTC.

CDR3 amino acids: CASSVGWNKNIQYF. The CDR3 bases are TGTGCCAGCAGCGTGGGGTGGAACAAAAACATTCAGTACTTC. This chain joins TRBV9 and TRBJ2-4, with no clear D. Trimming removed 2 bases from V and 3 bases from J, with 9 bases in between. There are 14 residues in the CDR3. CDR1 and CDR2 (germline): SGDLS, YYNGEE.

Concerning this clone itself: At the DNA level, this CDR3 is encoded by other sequences in the same sample as well. The chain carries TRBV5-1 and TRBJ2-1; no reliable D call. Germline CDR1 and CDR2: SGHRS and YFSETQ. V was clipped by 0 bases and J by 6 bases, with 4 bases between them. CDR3 size: 12 residues. The CDR3 DNA sequence: TGCGCCAGCAGCTTGGCCGGCAATGAGCAGTTCTTC. Protein sequence: CASSLAGNEQFF. The full variable domain, with the rest looked up from reference TRBV5-1 and TRBJ2-1, is KAGVTQTPRYLIKTRGQQVTLSCSPISGHRSVSWYQQTPGQGLQFLFEYFSETQRNKGNFPGRFSGRQFSNSRSEMNVSTLELGDSALYLCASSLAGNEQFFGPGTRLTVL.

This clone came up a few times. This chain links TRBV29-1 with TRBJ2-7; 7 bases are shared with TRBD2. Germline V gene sequence: CDR1 SQVTM, CDR2 ANQGSEA. There are 14 residues in the CDR3. J lost 1 base, V lost 7 bases, and 10 bases had no gene match. This CDR3 reads CSGSGGSPSYEQYF. CDR3 bases: TGCAGCGGTTCTGGCGGGAGCCCTTCCTACGAGCAGTACTTC.

The chain carries TRBV6-5 and TRBJ1-1, with a possible D match to TRBD1 (5 bases). Germline V lookup: CDR1 MNHEY, CDR2 SVGAGI. V lost 6 bases to trimming and J lost 5 bases, with 10 bases between them. This CDR3 is 12 amino acids long. CDR3 sequence reads: CASSRGVTEAFF. The CDR3 bases are TGTGCCAGCAGCCGGGGGGTAACTGAAGCTTTCTTT.

V and J are TRBV7-2 and TRBJ2-1; D not certain. V dropped 5 bases and J dropped 6 bases, with 8 bases sitting between them. This CDR3 region has 12 residues. The germline gives CDR1 SGHTA, CDR2 FQGNSA. The CDR3, as DNA: TGTGCCAGCAGCCTCATTAGCAATGAGCAGTTCTTC. Its translation is CASSLISNEQFF.

CDR3 coding DNA: TGTGCCAGCAGAGCTAATAGCGGAAAACTGAATGAGCAGTTCTTC. Protein: CASRANSGKLNEQFF. V usage is TRBV11-2 and J usage is TRBJ2-1, with a weak D call TRBD2 (6 bases). Per the germline V gene, CDR1 is SGHAT and CDR2 is FQNNGV. The CDR3 contains 15 residues. Trimming left V 6 bases short and J 7 bases short, with 19 bases between.

The count of this clone is one. The genes are TRBV30 and TRBJ2-1, with 10 bases lining up with TRBD2. V lost 3 bases to trimming and J lost 2 bases; unmatched junction nucleotides: 4. Germline V gives CDR1 GTSNPN, CDR2 SVGIG (reference sequence). There are 15 residues in the CDR3. This chain's CDR3 is CAWRSAGGPYNEQFF. CDR3 in DNA: TGTGCCTGGAGGTCAGCGGGAGGGCCCTACAATGAGCAGTTCTTC.

The chain combines TRBV29-1 with TRBJ2-5; no firm D call. From germline, CDR1 is SQVTM and CDR2 ANQGSEA. Trimming pared 4 bases from V and 3 bases from J, leaving 6 bases between. This CDR3 is 11 amino acids long. The CDR3 region is CSVGVEETQYF. In DNA form, the CDR3 reads TGCAGCGTTGGGGTAGAAGAGACCCAGTACTTC.

The V call is TRBV29-1, the J call TRBJ2-5, with 10 bases aligning to TRBD2. Per germline, CDR1 SQVTM and CDR2 ANQGSEA. V lost 4 bases to trimming and J lost 5 bases; unmatched junction nucleotides: 7. The CDR3 loop spans 14 amino acids. The DNA for the CDR3 is TGCAGCGTTGTCCAGCGGGGGGGCCGGGAGACCCAGTACTTC. Its translation is CSVVQRGGRETQYF.

The V gene is TRBV29-1, the J gene TRBJ2-2; TRBD2 is a possible D gene (5 bases). V lost 4 bases to trimming and J lost 7 bases, with 7 bases between them. Germline V gene data show CDR1 as SQVTM and CDR2 as ANQGSEA. The CDR3 has 11 residues. CDR3 sequence reads: CSVGRDGELFF. The DNA for the CDR3 is TGCAGCGTTGGACGGGACGGGGAGCTGTTTTTT.